Each of the 20 T cell receptor beta chains below was sequenced from the same sample in a study of control samples from healthy donors and cancer patients. The repertoire was sequenced with immunoSEQ multiplex PCR; TCRdb's copy has only in-frame clones and lacks some. In the table there are 120,000 or so clones, around 87% of which are singletons. Material: blood. The receptors originated from a man between 60 and 70 years old in good health.

The rearrangement uses TRBV30 and TRBJ1-1, with 7 bases identical to TRBD1. The length of the CDR3 is 15 residues. V lost 0 bases to trimming and J lost 0 bases; unmatched junction nucleotides: 4. Germline V gene sequence: CDR1 GTSNPN, CDR2 SVGIG (reference sequence). CDR3 protein: CAWSVRGTVNTEAFF. CDR3 nucleotides: TGTGCCTGGAGTGTACGCGGGACAGTGAACACTGAAGCTTTCTTT.

J is TRBJ1-5 and V is TRBV7-2; D unclear. Germline V CDR1 and CDR2: SGHTA, FQGNSA. V lost 0 bases, J lost 11 bases, and 11 bases lay in between. The CDR3 totals 13 residues. The CDR3 bases are TGTGCCAGCAGCTTAGCGAGCGGAAGGGCCCAGCATTTT. This translates into CASSLASGRAQHF.

The chain recombines TRBV19 with TRBJ2-2; maybe TRBD1 (6 bases). The CDR3 contains 14 residues. V lost 0 bases to trimming and J lost 5 bases, with 7 bases between them. The V gene's germline CDR1 is LNHDA and CDR2 SQIVND (reference sequence). The CDR3 sequence: CASSIEGGTGELFF. The CDR3, as DNA: TGTGCCAGTAGTATAGAAGGGGGTACCGGGGAGCTGTTTTTT.

This clone came up a few times. The V call is TRBV20-1, the J call TRBJ1-5, with D uncertain. V dropped 3 bases and J dropped 0 bases, with 9 bases sitting between them. The CDR3 totals 14 residues. CDR1 and CDR2 from the germline V gene are DFQATT and SNEGSKA (reference sequence). The CDR3 loop reads CSASTQNSNQPQHF. The CDR3 DNA follows: TGCAGTGCTAGTACACAGAATAGCAATCAGCCCCAGCATTTT.

The chain links TRBV10-2 to TRBJ1-1; D gene ambiguous. Trimming removed 9 bases at V and 4 bases at J, with 12 bases between. Germline CDR1 WSHSY, CDR2 SAAADI. CDR3 length: 12 residues. The CDR3 coding sequence is TGCGCCAGTTCAGCAGTAAGCACTGAAGCTTTCTTT. Protein: CASSAVSTEAFF.

The count of this clone is one. This sequence joins TRBV7-9 and TRBJ2-3; 9 bases line up with TRBD2. V shed 5 bases, J shed 0 bases, and the junction held 9 bases outside the gene matches. The CDR3 consists of 17 residues. Germline V gene data show CDR1 as SEHNR and CDR2 as FQNEAQ (reference sequence). The DNA of the CDR3 is TGTGCCAGCAGCCGGGGACTAGCCCCGCGGAGCACAGATACGCAGTATTTT. Protein sequence: CASSRGLAPRSTDTQYF.

This clone was seen just once. This sample also contains other DNA sequences that code for the same CDR3. V and J are TRBV12-3 or TRBV12-4 and TRBJ1-2; unclear D gene. V lost 2 bases and J 1 base, leaving 5 bases between the germline ends. This CDR3 contains 13 residues. CDR3 coding DNA: TGTGCCAGCAGTTTAACAGTTAACTATGGCTACACCTTC. Translated: CASSLTVNYGYTF.

The chain recombines TRBV28 with TRBJ1-2; tentatively, D is TRBD1 (6 bases). This CDR3 contains 16 residues. The V end was cut by 2 bases, the J end by 3 bases, with 16 bases between. The germline CDR1 and CDR2 sequences are MDHEN and SYDVKM. CDR3 coding DNA: TGTGCCAGCAGTTTAGCCCGGGGGCGTCGGGACTATGGCTACACCTTC. Translation gives CASSLARGRRDYGYTF.

This rearrangement joins TRBV28 to TRBJ2-5; 9 bases fit TRBD2. The trim removed 5 bases at V and 4 bases at J, leaving 11 bases unmatched. There are 16 residues in the CDR3. In germline, CDR1 is MDHEN, CDR2 SYDVKM. The CDR3 region has the DNA TGTGCCAGCAGTCGAGCTAGCGGGGACCCCCGAGAGACCCAGTACTTC. It translates to CASSRASGDPRETQYF.

This clone was found a few times. The J gene is TRBJ2-2, the V gene TRBV4-2, with D possibly TRBD1 on 5 matching bases. The CDR3 length is 16 residues. Germline CDR1 reads LGHNA; CDR2 reads YNFKEQ. The germline V and J ends were trimmed by 6 bases and 0 bases, with 14 bases remaining between them. The chain's CDR3 is CASRPRPGTNTGELFF. The CDR3 coding sequence is TGTGCCAGCAGACCCAGGCCAGGGACGAACACCGGGGAGCTGTTTTTT.

The V and J genes are TRBV6-1 and TRBJ2-3, with D maybe TRBD2 (5 bases). Germline assignment: CDR1 MNHNS and CDR2 SASEGT. This CDR3 comprises 16 residues. Trimming stripped 2 bases from V and 2 bases from J, with 14 bases between. The DNA of the CDR3 is TGTGCCAGCAGTGAAATGGCAGGCGGGTACACAGATACGCAGTATTTT. It yields the protein CASSEMAGGYTDTQYF.

V usage is TRBV30 and J usage is TRBJ1-5; possibly TRBD1 for D (5 bases). Germline-derived CDR1 and CDR2 are GTSNPN and SVGIG (reference sequence). Trimming pared 1 base from V and 2 bases from J, leaving 6 bases between. The CDR3 is made up of 13 amino acids. This chain's CDR3 is CAWSGGGNQPQHF. CDR3 coding DNA: TGTGCCTGGAGTGGAGGGGGCAATCAGCCCCAGCATTTT.

The rearrangement uses TRBV20-1 and TRBJ1-6, with 7 positions matching TRBD1. CDR3 size: 15 residues. Germline lookup yields CDR1 DFQATT and CDR2 SNEGSKA (reference sequence). V gave up 3 bases and J gave up 7 bases; unmatched junction bases: 9. The CDR3 DNA follows: TGCAGTGCTAGTCCCCAGGGGGTAGGGAATTCACCCCTCCACTTT. Translated, it gives CSASPQGVGNSPLHF.

The J gene is TRBJ1-1, the V gene TRBV7-9, with a possible D match to TRBD1 (5 bases). Trimming removed 2 bases from V and 3 bases from J, with 25 bases in between. The CDR3 length is 19 residues. From germline, CDR1 is SEHNR and CDR2 FQNEAQ (reference sequence). This CDR3 reads CASSLWDDGQGLSYTEAFF. The CDR3 DNA is TGTGCCAGCAGCTTATGGGATGACGGGCAGGGACTATCGTACACTGAAGCTTTCTTT.

This sequence joins TRBV2 and TRBJ2-3, with D possibly being TRBD1 (7 bases). CDR3 length: 14 amino acids. The germline V gene has CDR1 SNHLY and CDR2 FYNNEI. V was pared by 4 bases and J by 6 bases, with 14 bases between. This CDR3 is CASSVGQEGDTQYF. For the CDR3, the DNA is TGTGCCAGCAGTGTCGGACAGGAGGGGGATACGCAGTATTTT.

CDR3 sequence reads: CATAAGGAYEQYF. Here the CDR3 DNA reads TGTGCCACCGCCGCCGGGGGGGCCTACGAGCAGTACTTC. The chain links TRBV12-3 or TRBV12-4 to TRBJ2-7, with 8 bases identical to TRBD2. This CDR3 is built from 13 residues. V lost 10 bases and J lost 2; bases outside the gene matches: 7.

The chain employs TRBV3-1 (or the pseudogene TRBV3-2) and TRBJ1-1, with D perhaps TRBD1 (5 bases). Trimming removed 0 bases at V and 0 bases at J, with 8 bases between. The CDR3 totals 15 residues. In germline, CDR1 is LGHDT, CDR2 YNNKEL (reference sequence). The CDR3 sequence: CASSQESGVNTEAFF. CDR3 sequence (DNA): TGTGCCAGCAGCCAAGAATCGGGGGTGAACACTGAAGCTTTCTTT.

The chain carries TRBV28 and TRBJ2-7; TRBD1 agrees at 9 bases. The CDR3 contains 15 residues. With 3 bases clipped from V and 6 bases from J, the junction kept 9 bases outside the gene matches. CDR1 MDHEN and CDR2 SYDVKM come from the germline V gene. CDR3: CASSLEGTGRREQYF. CDR3 DNA: TGTGCCAGCAGTTTGGAGGGGACAGGGCGACGCGAGCAGTACTTC.

The chain combines TRBV6-5 with TRBJ1-1, with unresolved D. Germline V gene data show CDR1 as MNHEY and CDR2 as SVGAGI. V lost 10 bases and J 2 bases, leaving 11 bases between the germline ends. CDR3 length: 12 residues. The chain's CDR3 is CATMTVNTEAFF. CDR3 in DNA: TGTGCCACCATGACGGTAAACACTGAAGCTTTCTTT.

This rearrangement joins TRBV6-1 to TRBJ2-7; D remains unclear. V gave up 2 bases and J gave up 3 bases, with 14 bases separating them. Germline assignment: CDR1 MNHNS and CDR2 SASEGT. This CDR3 has 15 residues. The CDR3 coding sequence is TGTGCCAGCAGTGAAAGTGTAGGGATAAGCTACGAGCAGTACTTC. Protein sequence: CASSESVGISYEQYF.